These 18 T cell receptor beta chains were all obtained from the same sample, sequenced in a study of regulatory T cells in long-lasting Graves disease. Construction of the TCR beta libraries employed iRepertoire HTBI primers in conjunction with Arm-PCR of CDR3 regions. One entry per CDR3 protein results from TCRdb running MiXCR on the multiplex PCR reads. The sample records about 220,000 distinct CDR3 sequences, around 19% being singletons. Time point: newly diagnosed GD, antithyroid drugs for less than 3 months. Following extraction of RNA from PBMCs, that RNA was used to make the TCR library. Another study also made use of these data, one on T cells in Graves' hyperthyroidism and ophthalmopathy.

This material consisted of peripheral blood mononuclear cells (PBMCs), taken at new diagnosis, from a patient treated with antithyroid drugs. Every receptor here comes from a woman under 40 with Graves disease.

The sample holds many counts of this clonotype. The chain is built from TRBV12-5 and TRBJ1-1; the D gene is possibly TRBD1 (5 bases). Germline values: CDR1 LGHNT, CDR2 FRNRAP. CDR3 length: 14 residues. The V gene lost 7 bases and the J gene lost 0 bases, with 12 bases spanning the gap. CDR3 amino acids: CASAVGRLNTEAFF. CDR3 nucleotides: TGTGCTAGTGCCGTGGGACGTCTGAACACTGAAGCTTTCTTT.

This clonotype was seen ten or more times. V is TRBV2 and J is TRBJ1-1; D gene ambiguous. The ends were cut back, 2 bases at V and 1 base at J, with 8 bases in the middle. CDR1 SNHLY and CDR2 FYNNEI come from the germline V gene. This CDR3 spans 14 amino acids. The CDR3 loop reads CASSEFRRNTEAFF. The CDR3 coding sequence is TGTGCCAGCAGTGAATTCCGGAGGAACACTGAAGCTTTCTTT.

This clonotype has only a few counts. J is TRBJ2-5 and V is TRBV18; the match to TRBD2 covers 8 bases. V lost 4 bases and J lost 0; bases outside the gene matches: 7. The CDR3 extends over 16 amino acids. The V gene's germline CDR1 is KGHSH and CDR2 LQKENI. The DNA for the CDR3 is TGTGCCAGCTCACTTGGACTAGCTGACAACCAAGAGACCCAGTACTTC. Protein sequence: CASSLGLADNQETQYF.

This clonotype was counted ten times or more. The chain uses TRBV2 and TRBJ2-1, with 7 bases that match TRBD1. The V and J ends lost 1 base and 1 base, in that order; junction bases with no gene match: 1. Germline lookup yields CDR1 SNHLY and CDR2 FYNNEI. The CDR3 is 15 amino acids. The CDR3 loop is CASSEGRGSYNEQFF. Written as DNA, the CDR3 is TGTGCCAGCAGTGAAGGCAGGGGGTCCTACAATGAGCAGTTCTTC.

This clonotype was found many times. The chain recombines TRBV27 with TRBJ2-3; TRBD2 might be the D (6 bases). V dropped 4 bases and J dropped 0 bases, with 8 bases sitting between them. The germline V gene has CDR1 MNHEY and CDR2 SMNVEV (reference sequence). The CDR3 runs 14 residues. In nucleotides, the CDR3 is TGTGCCAGCAGTTGGGGGGACAGCACAGATACGCAGTATTTT. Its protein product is CASSWGDSTDTQYF.

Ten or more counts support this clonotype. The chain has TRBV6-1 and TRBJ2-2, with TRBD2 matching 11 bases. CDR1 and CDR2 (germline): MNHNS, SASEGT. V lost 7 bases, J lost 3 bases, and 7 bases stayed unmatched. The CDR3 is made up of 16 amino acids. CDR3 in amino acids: CASTNLAGGHTGELFF. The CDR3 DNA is TGTGCCAGCACTAACCTAGCGGGGGGCCACACCGGGGAGCTGTTTTTT.

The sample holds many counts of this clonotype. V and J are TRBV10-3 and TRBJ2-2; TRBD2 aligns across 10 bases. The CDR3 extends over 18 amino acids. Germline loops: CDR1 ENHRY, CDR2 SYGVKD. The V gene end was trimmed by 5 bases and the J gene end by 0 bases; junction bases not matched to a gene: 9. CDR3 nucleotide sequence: TGTGCCATCAGTTTCGGGCTAGCGGGGGCCTCGAACACCGGGGAGCTGTTTTTT. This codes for CAISFGLAGASNTGELFF.

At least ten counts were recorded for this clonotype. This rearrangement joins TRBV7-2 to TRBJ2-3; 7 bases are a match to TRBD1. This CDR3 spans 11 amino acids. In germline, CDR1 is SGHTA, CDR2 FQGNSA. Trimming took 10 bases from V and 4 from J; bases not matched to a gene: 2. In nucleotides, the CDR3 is TGTGCCAAGCAGGGGGCAGATACGCAGTATTTT. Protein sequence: CAKQGADTQYF.

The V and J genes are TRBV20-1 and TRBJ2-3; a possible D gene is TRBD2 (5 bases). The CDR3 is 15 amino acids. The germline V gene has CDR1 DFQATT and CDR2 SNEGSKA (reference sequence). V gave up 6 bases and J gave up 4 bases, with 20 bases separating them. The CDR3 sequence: CSAPWGSEGADTQYF. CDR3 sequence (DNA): TGCAGTGCCCCCTGGGGTAGCGAGGGAGCAGATACGCAGTATTTT.

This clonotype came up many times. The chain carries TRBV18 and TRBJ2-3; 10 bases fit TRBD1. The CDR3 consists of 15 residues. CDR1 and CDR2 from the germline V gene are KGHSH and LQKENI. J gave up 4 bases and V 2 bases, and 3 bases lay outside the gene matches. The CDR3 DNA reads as TGTGCCAGCTCACCAAGACAGGGGGCTGCAGATACGCAGTATTTT. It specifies CASSPRQGAADTQYF.

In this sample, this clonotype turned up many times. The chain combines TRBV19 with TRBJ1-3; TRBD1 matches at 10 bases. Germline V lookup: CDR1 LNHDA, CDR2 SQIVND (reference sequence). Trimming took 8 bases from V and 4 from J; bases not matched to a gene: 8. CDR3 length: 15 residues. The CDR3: CASLSKGQGGNTIYF. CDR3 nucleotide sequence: TGTGCCAGTCTATCCAAGGGACAGGGGGGAAACACCATATATTTT.

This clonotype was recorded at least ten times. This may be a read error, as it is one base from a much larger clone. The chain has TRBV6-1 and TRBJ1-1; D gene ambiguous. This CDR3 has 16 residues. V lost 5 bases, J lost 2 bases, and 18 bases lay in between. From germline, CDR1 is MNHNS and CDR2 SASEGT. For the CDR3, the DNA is TGTGCCAGCAGTCGCCGATCAAGGGTATCAAACACTGAAGCTTTCTTT. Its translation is CASSRRSRVSNTEAFF.

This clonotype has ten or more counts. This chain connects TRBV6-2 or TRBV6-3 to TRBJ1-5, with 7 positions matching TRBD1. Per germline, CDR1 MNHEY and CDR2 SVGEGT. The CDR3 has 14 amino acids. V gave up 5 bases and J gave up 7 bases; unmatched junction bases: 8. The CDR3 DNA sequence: TGTGCCAGCAGTGAGGGGACAGTGGTGCAGCCCCAGCATTTT. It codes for CASSEGTVVQPQHF.

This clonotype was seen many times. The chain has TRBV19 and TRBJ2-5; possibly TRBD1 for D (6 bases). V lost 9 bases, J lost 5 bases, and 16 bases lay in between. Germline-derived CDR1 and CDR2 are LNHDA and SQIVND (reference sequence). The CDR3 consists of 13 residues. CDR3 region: CASRRTDWETQYF. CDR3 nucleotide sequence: TGTGCCAGCCGCCGGACAGACTGGGAGACCCAGTACTTC.

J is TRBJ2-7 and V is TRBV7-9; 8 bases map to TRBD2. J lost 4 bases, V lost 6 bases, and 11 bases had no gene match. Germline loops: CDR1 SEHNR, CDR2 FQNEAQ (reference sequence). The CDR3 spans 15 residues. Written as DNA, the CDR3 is TGTGCCAGCAGTTTGGACGGGAGGGCAGGATACGAGCAGTACTTC. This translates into CASSLDGRAGYEQYF.

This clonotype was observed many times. The CDR3 nucleotides read TGTGCCAGCAGGCTGGGGGGCTTAGCCGGGGAGCTGTTTTTT. This encodes CASRLGGLAGELFF. This chain links TRBV2 with TRBJ2-2, with D perhaps being TRBD1 or TRBD2 (6 bases each). This CDR3 is 14 amino acids long. Germline values: CDR1 SNHLY, CDR2 FYNNEI. Trimming left V 6 bases short and J 6 bases short, with 14 bases between.

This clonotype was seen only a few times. The CDR3 loop is CASSLAVSGSAEQYF. The CDR3, as DNA: TGCGCCAGCAGCTTGGCCGTGAGCGGGAGTGCCGAGCAGTACTTC. The chain has TRBV5-1 and TRBJ2-7; 8 bases fit TRBD2. The germline V gene encodes CDR1 SGHRS and CDR2 YFSETQ. The CDR3 runs to 15 residues. The V gene end was trimmed by 0 bases and the J gene end by 6 bases; junction bases not matched to a gene: 8.

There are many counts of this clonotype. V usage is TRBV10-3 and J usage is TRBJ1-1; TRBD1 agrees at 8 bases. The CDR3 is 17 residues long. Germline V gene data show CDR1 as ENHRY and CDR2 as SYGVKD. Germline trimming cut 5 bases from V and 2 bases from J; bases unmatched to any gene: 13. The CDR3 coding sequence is TGTGCCATCAGTACTCCGATGACAGGGGCGGTCAACACTGAAGCTTTCTTT. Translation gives CAISTPMTGAVNTEAFF.